What follows are 20 T cell receptor beta chains derived from one specimen sequenced in a study of a mutant IDH1 vaccine in newly diagnosed glioma. As to time point: week 11, during vaccination. Every vaccine dose comprised 300 ug of mutant IDH1 20-mer peptide plus topical imiquimod. No cognate antigen is known for these TCRs. Data came from immunoSEQ multiplex PCR; TCRdb stores just in-frame clones and leaves some out. The sample contains about 60,000 clones, under 85% of which appear only once. The sample consisted of PBMCs, taken from a glioma patient whose treatment included an IDH1 peptide vaccine. Receptors originate from a man aged 25-40 years with glioma.

The chain has TRBV7-2 and TRBJ2-7; a possible D gene is TRBD1 (6 bases). In germline, CDR1 is SGHTA, CDR2 FQGNSA. Trimming pared 1 base from V and 0 bases from J, leaving 10 bases between. The CDR3 is 15 amino acids. The CDR3 bases are TGTGCCAGCAGCTTAGAGGGGGAAAGCTCCTACGAGCAGTACTTC. The encoded protein is CASSLEGESSYEQYF. Full variable domain (rest looked up from reference TRBV7-2 and TRBJ2-7): GAGVSQSPSNKVTEKGKDVELRCDPISGHTALYWYRQSLGQGLEFLIYFQGNSAPDKSGLPSDRFSAERTGGSVSTLTIQRTQQEDSAVYLCASSLEGESSYEQYFGPGTRLTVT.

The chain joins TRBV2 to TRBJ1-3; D is undetermined. The CDR3 runs 17 residues. Germline CDR1 reads SNHLY; CDR2 reads FYNNEI. Between the trimmed V and J ends, which lost 6 bases and 2 bases, there was a span of 20 bases. Here the CDR3 reads CASRRRAPPNPGNTIYF. CDR3 bases: TGTGCCAGCAGGAGGCGGGCCCCTCCCAACCCTGGAAACACCATATATTTT.

The J gene is TRBJ2-7, the V gene TRBV28; D call uncertain. This CDR3 region has 13 residues. Germline assignment: CDR1 MDHEN and CDR2 SYDVKM. Between the trimmed V and J ends, which lost 5 bases and 3 bases, there was a span of 11 bases. The CDR3 sequence is CASSATHSYEQYF. The CDR3 DNA follows: TGTGCCAGCAGTGCAACTCACAGCTACGAGCAGTACTTC.

V usage is TRBV10-3 and J usage is TRBJ2-6; D unclear. V gave up 0 bases and J gave up 2 bases, with 8 bases separating them. This CDR3 is built from 16 residues. Germline V CDR1 and CDR2: ENHRY, SYGVKD. This CDR3 reads CAISESKDPGANVLTF. The CDR3, as DNA: TGTGCCATCAGTGAGTCGAAGGACCCTGGGGCCAACGTCCTGACTTTC.

The chain is built from TRBV5-8 and TRBJ2-1; D unclear. The V end was cut by 3 bases, the J end by 5 bases, with 15 bases between. The CDR3 is 15 amino acids. Germline assignment: CDR1 SGHTS and CDR2 YDEGEE. This CDR3 reads CASSSRVRSNNEQFF. The CDR3 DNA reads as TGTGCCAGCAGCTCCCGGGTCCGCTCGAACAATGAGCAGTTCTTC. Filled out from reference TRBV5-8 and TRBJ2-1, the complete variable domain reads EAGVTQSPTHLIKTRGQQATLRCSPISGHTSVYWYQQALGLGLQFLLWYDEGEERNRGNFPPRFSGRQFPNYSSELNVNALELEDSALYLCASSSRVRSNNEQFFGPGTRLTVL.

The chain carries TRBV2 and TRBJ1-5; weak D call: TRBD1 (5 bases). Trimming shortened V by 3 bases and J by 5 bases, and 11 bases separated the two germline ends. The germline gives CDR1 SNHLY, CDR2 FYNNEI. This CDR3 comprises 14 residues. This CDR3 is CASSDEGPYQPQHF. The DNA for the CDR3 is TGTGCCAGCAGTGACGAGGGGCCTTATCAGCCCCAGCATTTT. Filled out from reference TRBV2 and TRBJ1-5, the complete variable domain reads EPEVTQTPSHQVTQMGQEVILRCVPISNHLYFYWYRQILGQKVEFLVSFYNNEISEKSEIFDDQFSVERPDGSNFTLKIRSTKLEDSAMYFCASSDEGPYQPQHFGDGTRLSIL.

The J gene is TRBJ2-7, the V gene TRBV4-2; no clear D gene. CDR1 and CDR2 (germline): LGHNA, YNFKEQ. The CDR3 is 16 residues long. The V end was cut by 2 bases, the J end by 0 bases, with 14 bases between. The CDR3 region is CASSQTAHEGSYEQYF. DNA for the CDR3: TGTGCCAGCAGCCAAACGGCACATGAAGGCTCCTACGAGCAGTACTTC.

In its sample, this clone was seen a few times. The gene calls are TRBV6-1 and TRBJ1-2; 8 positions match TRBD1. Per germline, CDR1 MNHNS and CDR2 SASEGT. The CDR3 runs to 16 residues. V trimming: 3 bases; J trimming: 2 bases; junction bases outside the gene matches: 8. The CDR3 sequence: CASSEGQAALNYGYTF. Here the CDR3 DNA reads TGTGCCAGCAGTGAGGGACAGGCCGCCCTGAACTATGGCTACACCTTC.

This sequence joins TRBV4-3 and TRBJ1-4; D uncertain. V was clipped by 7 bases and J by 2 bases, with 17 bases between them. The CDR3 has 16 amino acids. Germline CDR1 reads LGHNA; CDR2 reads YSLEER. For the CDR3, the DNA is TGCGCCAGCACCCGAGTATTAGACCCGACTAATGAAAAACTGTTTTTT. As protein: CASTRVLDPTNEKLFF.

This chain uses TRBV5-5 with TRBJ2-3; 14 bases line up with TRBD2. Germline V gene lookup returns CDR1 SGHKS and CDR2 YYEKEE (reference sequence). The junction had 6 bases not matched to a gene; V was cut back by 4 bases and J by 5 bases. The CDR3 has 16 amino acids. CDR3 sequence (DNA): TGTGCCAGCAGCCACAGGACTAGCGGGAGGTTAGATACGCAGTATTTT. Translation gives CASSHRTSGRLDTQYF.

This clone turned up a few times. The V call is TRBV9, the J call TRBJ1-2, with 7 bases matching TRBD1. The CDR3 length is 16 residues. The V and J ends lost 2 bases and 2 bases, in that order; junction bases with no gene match: 9. From germline, CDR1 is SGDLS and CDR2 YYNGEE. In DNA, the CDR3 is TGTGCCAGCAGCGTGTATGAACAGGGGCCGAACTATGGCTACACCTTC. It encodes CASSVYEQGPNYGYTF.

As regards this clone: Other nucleotide sequences from this sample produce the same CDR3. The chain joins TRBV27 to TRBJ1-1; D unclear. This CDR3 has 13 residues. Trimming removed 3 bases at V and 6 bases at J, with 11 bases between. Germline-derived CDR1 and CDR2 are MNHEY and SMNVEV (reference sequence). CDR3 DNA: TGTGCCAGCAGTTTTGGGTTAAACGCTGAAGCTTTCTTT. Protein product: CASSFGLNAEAFF.

This chain links TRBV2 with TRBJ1-2; no definite D call. Germline-derived CDR1 and CDR2 are SNHLY and FYNNEI. The V end was cut by 7 bases, the J end by 5 bases, with 11 bases between. This CDR3 comprises 12 residues. Here the CDR3 reads CASKGTAYGYTF. The CDR3 DNA reads TGTGCCAGCAAGGGAACCGCTTATGGCTACACCTTC.

V and J are TRBV5-6 and TRBJ1-6; a weak D match, TRBD1 (5 bases). Germline V lookup: CDR1 SGHDT, CDR2 YYEEEE. V was pared by 5 bases and J by 0 bases, with 12 bases between. CDR3 length: 16 amino acids. The CDR3: CASRGTASSYNSPLHF. In DNA form, the CDR3 reads TGTGCCAGCAGGGGGACGGCTAGCTCCTATAATTCACCCCTCCACTTT.

This clone was seen a single time. The chain is built from TRBV4-2 and TRBJ1-2; tentative D call: TRBD1 (5 bases). V was pared by 0 bases and J by 4 bases, with 12 bases between. The CDR3 is made up of 15 amino acids. The germline CDR1 and CDR2 sequences are LGHNA and YNFKEQ. CDR3 residues: CASSQDWGRTYGYTF. Here the CDR3 DNA reads TGTGCCAGCAGCCAAGACTGGGGCAGGACCTATGGCTACACCTTC.

The table lists this clone with a count of one. The chain combines TRBV19 with TRBJ1-2, with D maybe TRBD1 (5 bases). Germline V gives CDR1 LNHDA, CDR2 SQIVND (reference sequence). V was trimmed by 6 bases and J by 4 bases, leaving 12 bases between them. There are 13 residues in the CDR3. The CDR3 DNA follows: TGTGCCAGTAGCACCCCACAGGCCTATGGCTACACCTTC. Residues: CASSTPQAYGYTF.

The chain links TRBV7-9 to TRBJ1-6; D is undetermined. The V and J ends lost 4 bases and 8 bases respectively, with 9 bases between them. The CDR3 runs to 13 residues. The V gene's germline CDR1 is SEHNR and CDR2 FQNEAQ (reference sequence). DNA for the CDR3: TGTGCCAGCAGCTCCTACCTCGATTCACCCCTCCACTTT. Amino acid sequence: CASSSYLDSPLHF.

This clone was recorded once. The chain links TRBV7-9 to TRBJ2-2, with D possibly being TRBD2 (5 bases). CDR1 and CDR2 from the germline V gene are SEHNR and FQNEAQ (reference sequence). This CDR3 has 14 amino acids. V was cut by 5 bases and J by 5 bases, with 12 bases left in between. The CDR3 DNA reads as TGTGCCAGCAGCCGCTGGTCGGGAACCGGGGAGCTGTTTTTT. This codes for CASSRWSGTGELFF. Full variable domain (outside the CDR3, taken from reference TRBV7-9 and TRBJ2-2): DTGVSQNPRHKITKRGQNVTFRCDPISEHNRLYWYRQTLGQGPEFLTYFQNEAQLEKSRLLSDRFSAERPKGSFSTLEIQRTEQGDSAMYLCASSRWSGTGELFFGEGSRLTVL.

V and J are TRBV6-5 and TRBJ1-1; D is unclear. The CDR3 runs to 14 residues. V was clipped by 0 bases and J by 4 bases, with 9 bases between them. CDR1 is MNHEY and CDR2 is SVGAGI in the germline V gene. This CDR3 is CASSYSRGFTEAFF. The CDR3 nucleotides read TGTGCCAGCAGTTACTCGAGAGGATTCACTGAAGCTTTCTTT.

The table lists this clone with a count of one. The rearrangement uses TRBV5-1 and TRBJ1-3; D is uncertain. The CDR3 spans 15 residues. Looked up from germline, CDR1 is SGHRS and CDR2 is YFSETQ. Trimming shortened V by 6 bases and J by 1 base, and 14 bases separated the two germline ends. The CDR3 region has the DNA TGCGCCAGCACCTCTGCGGGAGCTTCTGGAAACACCATATATTTT. Translated: CASTSAGASGNTIYF.